This TCR beta chain came from a study of T-cell reconstitution after alpha-beta-depleted transplantation in children. V lost 4 bases and J lost 10; bases outside the gene matches: 16. The CDR3 covers 17 residues. Germline V lookup: CDR1 SGHRS, CDR2 YFSETQ. Unique molecular identifiers were used in preparing the TCRbeta library. From the PCR reads, TCRdb called clonotypes with MiXCR, one entry per CDR3 protein. The sample lists a few hundred thousand distinct CDR3 sequences, 27% seen once, with 30% to 45% in the top ten. This clonotype was seen a handful of times. The sequences come from PBMCs, collected before TCRalphabeta/CD19-depleted stem cell transplant. The rearrangement links TRBV5-1 to TRBJ1-6; 8 bases map to TRBD1. The receptor comes from a boy in the first two years of life with Wiskott-Aldrich syndrome, due to receive a stem cell transplant. The CDR3 loop reads CASSATGPAGGGSPLHF. The CDR3 DNA sequence: TGCGCCAGCAGCGCGACAGGACCGGCAGGGGGCGGATCACCCCTCCACTTT. Using reference TRBV5-1 and TRBJ1-6 for the parts outside the CDR3, the full variable domain is KAGVTQTPRYLIKTRGQQVTLSCSPISGHRSVSWYQQTPGQGLQFLFEYFSETQRNKGNFPGRFSGRQFSNSRSEMNVSTLELGDSALYLCASSATGPAGGGSPLHFGNGTRLTVT.